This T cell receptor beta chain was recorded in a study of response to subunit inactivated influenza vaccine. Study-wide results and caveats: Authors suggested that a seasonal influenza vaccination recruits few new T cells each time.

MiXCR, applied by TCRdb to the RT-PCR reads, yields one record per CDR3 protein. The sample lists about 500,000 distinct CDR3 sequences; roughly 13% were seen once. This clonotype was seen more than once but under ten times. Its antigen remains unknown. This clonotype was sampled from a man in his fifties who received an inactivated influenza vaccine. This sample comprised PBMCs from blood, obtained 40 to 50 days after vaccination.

The CDR3 here is CASSLARSHRASTDTQYF. The CDR3 nucleotides are TGTGCCAGCAGCTTAGCTCGATCTCATCGGGCGAGCACAGATACGCAGTATTTT. This chain connects TRBV7-6 to TRBJ2-3; D is undetermined. The V and J ends lost 0 bases and 0 bases respectively, with 16 bases between them. CDR3 length equals 18 residues. CDR1 is SGHVS and CDR2 is FNYEAQ in the germline V gene.